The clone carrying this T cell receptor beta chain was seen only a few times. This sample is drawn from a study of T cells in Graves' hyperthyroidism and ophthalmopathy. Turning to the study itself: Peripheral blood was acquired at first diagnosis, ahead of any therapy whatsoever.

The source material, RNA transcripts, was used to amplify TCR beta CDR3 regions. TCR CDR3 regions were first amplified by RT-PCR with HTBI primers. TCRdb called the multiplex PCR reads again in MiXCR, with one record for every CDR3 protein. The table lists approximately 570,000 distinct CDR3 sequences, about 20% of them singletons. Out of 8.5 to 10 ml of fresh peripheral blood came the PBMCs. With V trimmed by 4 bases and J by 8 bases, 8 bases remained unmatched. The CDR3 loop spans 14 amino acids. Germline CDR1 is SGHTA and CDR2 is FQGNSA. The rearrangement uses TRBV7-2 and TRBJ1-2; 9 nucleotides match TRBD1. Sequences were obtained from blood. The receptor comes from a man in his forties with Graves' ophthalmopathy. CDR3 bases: TGTGCCAGCAGCTCCCGAGACAGGGGGGGGGGCTACACCTTC. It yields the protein CASSSRDRGGGYTF.